Listed below are T cell receptor beta chains from one sample, sequenced in a study of OX40 agonist ivuxolimab in advanced cancers. Using immunoSEQ multiplex PCR, the repertoire was profiled, and TCRdb retains in-frame clones only, with some absent. The sample yields tens of thousands of clones, approximately 86% seen once. Sequences were derived from CD4+ or CD8+ T cells sorted from blood, sampled in a trial of the OX40 agonist ivuxolimab. Receptors originate from an adult with an advanced solid tumor such as melanoma, head and neck, liver or kidney cancer. CDR3s include the opening cysteine and the closing phenylalanine or tryptophan. D genes are given only for firm matches. Rows may omit the clone size; those that give it use once, few, many or a size class.

cdr3_length j_call clone_size v_call d_call cdr3_nt cdr3_aa
14 TRBJ2-5 - TRBV7-2 - TGTGCCAGCAGCTCCCTAGACAGCCAAGAGACCCAGTACTTC CASSSLDSQETQYF
15 TRBJ2-5 - TRBV19 - TGTGCCAGTAGTGGGCTCGGGGGCCCAACCGAGACCCAGTACTTC CASSGLGGPTETQYF
14 TRBJ1-6 - TRBV15 - TGTGCCACCAGCAGAGATGATAGAAATTCACCCCTCCACTTT CATSRDDRNSPLHF
15 TRBJ1-4 - TRBV14 - TGTGCCAGCAGCCAAGAAGGGGGACCCGGTGAAAAACTGTTTTTT CASSQEGGPGEKLFF
16 TRBJ1-4 - TRBV18 - TGTGCCAGCTCACCGAACCCAGGACACACTAATGAAAAACTGTTTTTT CASSPNPGHTNEKLFF
16 TRBJ2-1 - TRBV6-1 - TGTGCCAGCAGTGACGGGTTGTCAAGTGTCCGCAATGAGCAGTTCTTC CASSDGLSSVRNEQFF
13 TRBJ1-2 - TRBV5-1 - TGCGCCAGCAGCTTAAACACTAACTATGGCTACACCTTC CASSLNTNYGYTF
14 TRBJ1-3 - TRBV19 TRBD1 TGTGCCAGTAGTATATCGGGACAGTTAAACACCATATATTTT CASSISGQLNTIYF
14 TRBJ1-4 - TRBV5-1 - TGCGCCAGCAGCTTCCACCCAACTAATGAAAAACTGTTTTTT CASSFHPTNEKLFF
19 TRBJ2-4 - TRBV11-2 TRBD2 TGTGCCAGCAGCTTAGATTCTCGGTCCAGCGGGGGGGCGAGAAACATTCAGTACTTC CASSLDSRSSGGARNIQYF
14 TRBJ2-2 once TRBV18 - TGTGCCAGCTCAGGGGGAATCGACACCGGGGAGCTGTTTTTT CASSGGIDTGELFF
15 TRBJ1-4 - TRBV10-3 - TGTGCCATCAGTGATTTGGCCAGGGGAAATGAAAAACTGTTTTTT CAISDLARGNEKLFF
15 TRBJ1-4 - TRBV7-2 TRBD1 TGTGCCAGCAGCTTATCGCAGGGGGGAAGTGAAAAACTGTTTTTT CASSLSQGGSEKLFF
15 TRBJ2-7 - TRBV25-1 TRBD2 TGTGCCAGCAGTGAGTCTGCTAGCGGGGGGTACGAGCAGTACTTC CASSESASGGYEQYF
14 TRBJ1-1 - TRBV21-1 - TGTGCCAGCAGCATTGAGGGGGGAGACACTGAAGCTTTCTTT CASSIEGGDTEAFF
14 TRBJ2-3 - TRBV2 TRBD2 TGTGCCAGCACCAAAGCGGGGGTCACAGATACGCAGTATTTT CASTKAGVTDTQYF
18 TRBJ2-3 once TRBV9 TRBD2 TGTGCCAGCAGCTCCCTAACGAGGGCGGGGGGGCCGAGAGATACGCAGTATTTT CASSSLTRAGGPRDTQYF
14 TRBJ1-2 few TRBV7-8 - TGTGCCAGCAGCTTAGTACAAGTTTCGAATGGCTACACCTTC CASSLVQVSNGYTF
13 TRBJ1-1 - TRBV6-1 - TGTGCCAGCAGTGAAGAGATGGGAACTGAAGCTTTCTTT CASSEEMGTEAFF
15 TRBJ2-1 - TRBV6-1 - TGTGCCAGCAGGCGGGACGGTAGCTCCTACAATGAGCAGTTCTTC CASRRDGSSYNEQFF
14 TRBJ1-2 - TRBV4-1 TRBD1 TGCGCCAGCAGCCAAGATTGGGACAGCGAGGAGATGACCTTC CASSQDWDSEEMTF
17 TRBJ2-5 - TRBV2 - TGTGCCAGCAGTTCCTTTGGACAGTGGCGCAATCAAGAGACCCAGTACTTC CASSSFGQWRNQETQYF
15 TRBJ1-5 - TRBV6-1 - TGTGCCAGCAGTGAATGGGGGCAGAGCAATCAGCCCCAGCATTTT CASSEWGQSNQPQHF
14 TRBJ2-3 - TRBV7-6 TRBD2 TGTGCCAGCAGCAGAGCGGGGGGCCAAGGTACGCAGTATTTT CASSRAGGQGTQYF
15 TRBJ2-4 - TRBV12-5 - TGTGCTAGTGGTTTGGGTGGCGGGACTCAGGGCATTCAGTACTTC CASGLGGGTQGIQYF
13 TRBJ2-1 - TRBV28 - TGTGCCAGCAGTTTCGGGATCTACAATGAGCAGTTCTTC CASSFGIYNEQFF
15 TRBJ1-5 - TRBV7-2 TRBD1 TGTGCCAGCAGCTTTACAGGGGCCCCCAATCAGCCCCAGCATTTT CASSFTGAPNQPQHF